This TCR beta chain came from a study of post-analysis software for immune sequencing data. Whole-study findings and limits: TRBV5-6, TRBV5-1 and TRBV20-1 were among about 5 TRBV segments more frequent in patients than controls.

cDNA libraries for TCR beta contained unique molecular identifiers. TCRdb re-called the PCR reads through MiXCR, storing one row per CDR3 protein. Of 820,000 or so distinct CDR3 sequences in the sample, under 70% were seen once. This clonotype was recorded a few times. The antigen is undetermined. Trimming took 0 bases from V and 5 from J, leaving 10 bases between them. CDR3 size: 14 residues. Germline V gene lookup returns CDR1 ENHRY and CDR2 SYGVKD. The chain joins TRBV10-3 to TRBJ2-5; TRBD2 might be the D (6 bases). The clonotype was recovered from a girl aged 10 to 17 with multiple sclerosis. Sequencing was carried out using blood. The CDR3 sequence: CAISESVAAETQYF. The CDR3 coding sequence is TGTGCCATCAGTGAGTCGGTAGCGGCTGAGACCCAGTACTTC.